The subject of this entry is one T cell receptor beta chain. There is no known antigen for this receptor. No per-base quality is available; no much larger clone lies one base away. TCRbeta CDR3 regions were amplified from genomic DNA using the immunoSEQ Assay, a bias-controlled multiplex PCR. Under the source paper's analysis protocol: The number of nucleated cells in each sample was estimated by amplification of reference gene primers within the assay. Sequence reads were collapsed and filtered to measure the absolute abundance of every unique TCRbeta CDR3 rearrangement. For each sample, productive Simpson clonality was calculated as the square root of Simpson's diversity index over productive rearrangements. This is the immuneACCESS table as TCRdb keeps it, with only in-frame sequences that have V and J called. A part of the clones is gone; compared with another copy, unresolved V genes explain less than half, and the rest is unexplained. V, J and clone size were drawn from that table, and D and trimming were deduced from the DNA. The sample profile shows about 350,000 clones; 88% of them were found once. The top ten constitute approximately 0.97% of the sample.

In the prospective study, participants were roughly 18 to 90 years old, resided in 20 to 30 geographic areas of the United States, and were enrolled through a virtual design. In the prospective study, cohorts were assigned on the basis of participant-reported clinical history obtained from a screening survey and a study questionnaire. A participant counted as exposed if, within 2 weeks of entering the study, that participant had been in contact with someone who had a PCR-confirmed or clinician-diagnosed COVID-19 case. In the prospective study, mobile phlebotomists collected whole blood, serum and a nasopharyngeal or oropharyngeal swab from each participant. Participants in the prospective study had the option to provide additional blood draws and questionnaires over a 2-month period. Blood samples from the prospective study were shipped frozen or at room temperature prior to DNA extraction. The data stem from a study of blood T cell repertoires in COVID-19 (dated by TCRdb to about 2020). Context from the whole study: Collaborator samples came from the United States, Italy and Spain and covered acute and convalescent phases of COVID-19. The prospective study material was composed of cDNA or gDNA derived from T cells, B-cell-depleted T cells, or PBMCs. Deeply sampled blood TCRbeta repertoires from subjects exposed to, actively infected with, or recovered from COVID-19 were included in the dataset. The repertoires were released in a freely available public database meant as a resource for research on the immune response to SARS-CoV-2. The samples were drawn from two sources: the first 160 participants of the ongoing ImmuneRACE study, and 1,200 or so subjects contributed by 6 global collaborators. Nearly every sample came with metadata listing a de-identified subject ID, COVID-19 status, age in years and sex. Where available, HLA class I and class II types were taken from metadata supplied by the sample provider and were not determined by assay-based typing. Study-level results and caveats: How much clinical and demographic metadata was included differed by source and by participant, and the metadata was provided uncurated.

The junction carries 22 bases between V and J, which are trimmed by 1 base and 6 bases respectively. CDR1 and CDR2 are read off the germline V gene as MGHDK and SYGVNS. Measured from the cysteine to the phenylalanine, the CDR3 is 18 residues long. Left in the record is the CDR3 DNA by itself, 54 bases read in frame from the first base. The receptor chain draws on TRBV25-1 and TRBJ1-5, and possibly TRBD1, on 6 matching bases. Material for sequencing was PBMCs or T cells enriched from blood (not recorded which). The source is a woman aged 25 to 45 who had been exposed to COVID-19. The DNA sequence follows: TGTGCCAGCAGTGAATGGGGTCGAACAGGGCCGGTCTGTCAGCCCCAGCATTTT. This codes for CASSEWGRTGPVCQPQHF.